This T cell receptor (beta chain) was sequenced during a study of cytomegalovirus exposure and HLA in healthy donors. Study overall: In a later analysis, it was reported that the approximately 120 validation repertoires had been produced on the same platform as the roughly 700 repertoires belonging to the first cohort.

Sequencing used immunoSEQ multiplex PCR; TCRdb keeps in-frame clones, though not all of them. The table has about 190,000 clones, roughly 82% seen once; the top ten hold 1.4% to 1.5%. Study results and caveats: Cytomegalovirus association was listed for about 160 TCR beta chains.

In the case of this clone: What it recognizes is unknown.

The origin of this receptor is a woman under 30 in good health and CMV-seronegative. Input material: PBMCs.

The CDR3 DNA reads as TGCGCCAGCAGCTCCCTTGGGGGGGATAGCAATCAGCCCCAGCATTTT. Amino acids: CASSSLGGDSNQPQHF. The chain has TRBV4-1 and TRBJ1-5; the D gene is possibly TRBD1 (5 bases). The CDR3 spans 16 residues. Germline CDR1 MGHRA, CDR2 YSYEKL. Trimming pared 5 bases from V and 0 bases from J, leaving 14 bases between.